The subject of this entry is one TCR beta chain. The CDR3 consists of 16 residues. V gave up 6 bases and J gave up 0 bases, with 18 bases separating them. Germline lookup yields CDR1 SGDLS and CDR2 YYNGEE. The sample comes from a study of blood T cell repertoires in COVID-19. Across the study: Material from acute and convalescent COVID-19 was sourced from the United States, Italy and Spain. In each case, the material was cDNA or gDNA derived from T cells, B-cell-depleted T cells, or PBMCs.

In the original processing: Researchers report that nucleated cell counts were estimated from reference gene primer amplification. Assay used: immunoSEQ multiplex PCR; TCRdb lists only in-frame clones, some missing. The DNA gave D and trimming, while V, J and clone size come from that table. This sample has approximately 210,000 clones, with just under 85% found just once. Material for sequencing was peripheral blood. V usage is TRBV9 and J usage is TRBJ2-5; maybe TRBD1 (7 bases). The TCR originated in a woman in her sixties or seventies with active or convalescent COVID-19. This CDR3 reads CASTRQGGSYQETQYF. CDR3 coding DNA: TGTGCCAGCACTCGCCAGGGGGGATCGTACCAAGAGACCCAGTACTTC.